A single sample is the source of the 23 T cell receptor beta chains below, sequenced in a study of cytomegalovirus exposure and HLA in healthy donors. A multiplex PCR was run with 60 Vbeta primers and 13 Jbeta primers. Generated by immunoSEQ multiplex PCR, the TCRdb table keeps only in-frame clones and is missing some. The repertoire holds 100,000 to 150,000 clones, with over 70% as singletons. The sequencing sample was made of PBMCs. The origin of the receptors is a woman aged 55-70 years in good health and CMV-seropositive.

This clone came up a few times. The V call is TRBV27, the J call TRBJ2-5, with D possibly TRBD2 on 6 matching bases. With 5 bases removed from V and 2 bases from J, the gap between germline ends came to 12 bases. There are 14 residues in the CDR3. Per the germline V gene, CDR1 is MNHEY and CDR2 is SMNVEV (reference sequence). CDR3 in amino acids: CASSHRGSQETQYF. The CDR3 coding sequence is TGTGCCAGCAGTCATCGGGGGTCACAAGAGACCCAGTACTTC.

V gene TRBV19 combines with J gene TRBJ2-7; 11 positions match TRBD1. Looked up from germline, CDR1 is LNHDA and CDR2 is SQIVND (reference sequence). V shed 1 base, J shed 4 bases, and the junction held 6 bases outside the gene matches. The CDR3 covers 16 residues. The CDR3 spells CASSIGRTGGAYEQYF. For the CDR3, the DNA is TGTGCCAGTAGTATAGGCCGGACAGGGGGCGCTTACGAGCAGTACTTC.

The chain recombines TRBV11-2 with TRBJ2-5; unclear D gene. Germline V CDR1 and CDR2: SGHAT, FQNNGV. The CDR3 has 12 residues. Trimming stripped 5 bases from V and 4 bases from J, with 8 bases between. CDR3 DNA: TGTGCCAGCAGCCTCTCTTCAGAGACCCAGTACTTC. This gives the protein CASSLSSETQYF.

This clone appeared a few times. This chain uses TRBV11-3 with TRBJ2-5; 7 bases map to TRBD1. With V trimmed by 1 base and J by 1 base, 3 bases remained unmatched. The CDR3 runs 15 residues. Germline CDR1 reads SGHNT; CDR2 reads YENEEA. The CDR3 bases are TGTGCCAGCAGCTTAGTAAGGGACAGCCAAGAGACCCAGTACTTC. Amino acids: CASSLVRDSQETQYF. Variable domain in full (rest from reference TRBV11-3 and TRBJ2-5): EAGVVQSPRYKIIEKKQPVAFWCNPISGHNTLYWYLQNLGQGPELLIRYENEEAVDDSQLPKDRFSAERLKGVDSTLKIQPAELGDSAVYLCASSLVRDSQETQYFGPGTRLLVL.

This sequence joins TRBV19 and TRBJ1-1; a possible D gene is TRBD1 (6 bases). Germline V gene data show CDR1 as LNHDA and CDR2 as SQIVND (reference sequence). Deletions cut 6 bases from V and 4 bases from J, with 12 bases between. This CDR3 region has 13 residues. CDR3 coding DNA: TGTGCCAGTAGCACCAACAGGGCCACTGAAGCTTTCTTT. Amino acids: CASSTNRATEAFF.

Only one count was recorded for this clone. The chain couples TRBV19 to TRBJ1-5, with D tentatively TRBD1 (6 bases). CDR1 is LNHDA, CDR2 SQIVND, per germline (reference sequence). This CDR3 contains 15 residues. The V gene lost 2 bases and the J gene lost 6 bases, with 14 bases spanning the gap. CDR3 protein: CASSIPDRAFQPQHF. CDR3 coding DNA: TGTGCCAGTAGTATACCGGACAGAGCATTTCAGCCCCAGCATTTT.

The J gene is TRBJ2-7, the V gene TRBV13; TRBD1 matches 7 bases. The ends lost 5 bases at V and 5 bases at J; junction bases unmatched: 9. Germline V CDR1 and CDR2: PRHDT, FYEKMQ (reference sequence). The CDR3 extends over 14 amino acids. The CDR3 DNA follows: TGTGCCAGCAGCCAACTATTAACAGGGGACGAGCAGTACTTC. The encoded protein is CASSQLLTGDEQYF. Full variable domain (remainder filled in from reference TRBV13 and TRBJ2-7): AAGVIQSPRHLIKEKRETATLKCYPIPRHDTVYWYQQGPGQDPQFLISFYEKMQSDKGSIPDRFSAQQFSDYHSELNMSSLELGDSALYFCASSQLLTGDEQYFGPGTRLTVT.

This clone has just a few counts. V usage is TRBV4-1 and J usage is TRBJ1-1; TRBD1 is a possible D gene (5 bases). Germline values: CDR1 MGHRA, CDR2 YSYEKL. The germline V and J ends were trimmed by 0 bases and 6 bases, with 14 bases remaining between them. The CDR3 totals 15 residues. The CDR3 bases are TGCGCCAGCAGCCAAGAAGCAGGGCTTGGGGCTGAAGCTTTCTTT. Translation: CASSQEAGLGAEAFF.

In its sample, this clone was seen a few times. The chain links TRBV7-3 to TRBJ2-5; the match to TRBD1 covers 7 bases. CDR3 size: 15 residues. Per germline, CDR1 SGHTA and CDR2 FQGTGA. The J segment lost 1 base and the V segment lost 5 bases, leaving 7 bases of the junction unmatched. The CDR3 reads CASSPGQATQETQYF. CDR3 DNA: TGTGCCAGCAGCCCAGGACAGGCAACCCAAGAGACCCAGTACTTC.

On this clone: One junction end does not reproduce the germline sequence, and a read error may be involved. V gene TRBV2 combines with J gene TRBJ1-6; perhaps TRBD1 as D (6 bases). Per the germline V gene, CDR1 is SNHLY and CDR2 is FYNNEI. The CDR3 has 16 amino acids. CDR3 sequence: CASSPQGWAYNSPLYF. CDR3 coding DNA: TGTGCCAGCAGTCCTCAGGGGTGGGCCTATAATTCACCCCTCTACTTT.

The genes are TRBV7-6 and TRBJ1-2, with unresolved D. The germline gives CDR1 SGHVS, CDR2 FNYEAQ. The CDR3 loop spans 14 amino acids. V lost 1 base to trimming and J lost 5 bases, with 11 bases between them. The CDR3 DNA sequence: TGTGCCAGCAGCTTAGACGCGGCAGCTTATGGCTACACCTTC. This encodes CASSLDAAAYGYTF.

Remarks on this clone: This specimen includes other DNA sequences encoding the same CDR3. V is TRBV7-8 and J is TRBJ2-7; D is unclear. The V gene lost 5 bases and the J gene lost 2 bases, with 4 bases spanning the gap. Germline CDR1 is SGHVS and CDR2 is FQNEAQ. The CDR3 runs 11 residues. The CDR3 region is CASSLTYEQYF. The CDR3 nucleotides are TGTGCCAGCAGCCTTACCTACGAGCAGTACTTC.

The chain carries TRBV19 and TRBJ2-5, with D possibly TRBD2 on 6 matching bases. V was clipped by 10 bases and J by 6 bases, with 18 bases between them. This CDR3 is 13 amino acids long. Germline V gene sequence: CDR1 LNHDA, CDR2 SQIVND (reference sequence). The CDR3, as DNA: TGTGCCACATCCCCAACGGGACTTCAGACCCAGTACTTC. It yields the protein CATSPTGLQTQYF.

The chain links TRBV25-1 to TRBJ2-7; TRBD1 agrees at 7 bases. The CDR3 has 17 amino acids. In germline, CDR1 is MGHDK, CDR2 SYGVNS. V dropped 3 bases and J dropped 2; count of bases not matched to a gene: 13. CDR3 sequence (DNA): TGTGCCAGCAGTGATAGTTCCTGGGACAGCGATACCTACGAGCAGTACTTC. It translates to CASSDSSWDSDTYEQYF.

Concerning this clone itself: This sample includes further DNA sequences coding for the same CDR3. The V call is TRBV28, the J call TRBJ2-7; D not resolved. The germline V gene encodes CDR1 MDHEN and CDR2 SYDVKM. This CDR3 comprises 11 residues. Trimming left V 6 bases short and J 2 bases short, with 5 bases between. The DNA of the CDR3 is TGTGCCAGCAGCTCCCCCTACGAGCAGTACTTC. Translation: CASSSPYEQYF.

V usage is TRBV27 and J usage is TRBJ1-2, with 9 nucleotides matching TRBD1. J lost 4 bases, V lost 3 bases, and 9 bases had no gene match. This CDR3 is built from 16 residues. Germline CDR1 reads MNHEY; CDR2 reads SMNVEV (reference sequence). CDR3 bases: TGTGCCAGCAGTTTCACTACGACGACAGGGGGCTATGGCTACACCTTC. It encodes CASSFTTTTGGYGYTF.

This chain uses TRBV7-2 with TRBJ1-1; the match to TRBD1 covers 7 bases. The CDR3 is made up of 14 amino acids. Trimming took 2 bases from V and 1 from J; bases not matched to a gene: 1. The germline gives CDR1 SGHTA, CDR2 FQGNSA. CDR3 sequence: CASSLRQGNTEAFF. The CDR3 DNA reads TGTGCCAGCAGCTTACGACAGGGGAACACTGAAGCTTTCTTT.

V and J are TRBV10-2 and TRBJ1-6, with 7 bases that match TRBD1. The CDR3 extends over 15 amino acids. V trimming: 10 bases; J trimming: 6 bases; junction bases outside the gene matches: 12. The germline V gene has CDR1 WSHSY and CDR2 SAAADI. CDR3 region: CATLVDRRTNSPLHF. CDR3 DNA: TGCGCCACGCTAGTGGACAGGCGAACTAATTCACCCCTCCACTTT.

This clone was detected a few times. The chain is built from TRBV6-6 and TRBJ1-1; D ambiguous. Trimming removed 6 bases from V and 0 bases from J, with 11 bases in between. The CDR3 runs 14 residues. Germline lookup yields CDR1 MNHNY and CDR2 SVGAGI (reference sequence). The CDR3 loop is CASSPPGMNTEAFF. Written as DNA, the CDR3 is TGTGCCAGCAGCCCCCCGGGTATGAACACTGAAGCTTTCTTT.

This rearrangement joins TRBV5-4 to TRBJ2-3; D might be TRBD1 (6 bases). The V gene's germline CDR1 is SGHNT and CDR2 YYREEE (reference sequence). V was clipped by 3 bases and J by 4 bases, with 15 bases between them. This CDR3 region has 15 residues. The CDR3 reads CASSSGVGEPDTQYF. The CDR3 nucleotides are TGTGCCAGCAGCTCAGGGGTGGGTGAACCAGATACGCAGTATTTT.

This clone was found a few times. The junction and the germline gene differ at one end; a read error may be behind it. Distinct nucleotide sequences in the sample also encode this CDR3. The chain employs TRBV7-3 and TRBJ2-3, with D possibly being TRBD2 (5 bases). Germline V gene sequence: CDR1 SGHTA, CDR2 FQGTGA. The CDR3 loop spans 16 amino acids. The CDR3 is CASSQDTGTSTDTQYF. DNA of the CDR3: TGCGCCAGCAGCCAAGATACGGGAACTAGCACAGATACGCAGTATTTT.

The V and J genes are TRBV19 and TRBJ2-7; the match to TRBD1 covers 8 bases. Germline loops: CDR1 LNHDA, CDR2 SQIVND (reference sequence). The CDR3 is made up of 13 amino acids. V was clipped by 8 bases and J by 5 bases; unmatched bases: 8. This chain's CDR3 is CASRDRGRDEQYF. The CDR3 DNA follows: TGTGCCAGTCGAGACAGGGGAAGGGACGAGCAGTACTTC.

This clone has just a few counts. The CDR3 bases are TGTGCCAGCATTCTCGGAGGGGCACTTCCCATTAACTATGGCTACACCTTC. Translating it yields CASILGGALPINYGYTF. V usage is TRBV2 and J usage is TRBJ1-2; D perhaps matches TRBD1 (5 bases). The CDR3 runs to 17 residues. Trimming removed 7 bases from V and 1 base from J, with 22 bases in between. Germline V gene data show CDR1 as SNHLY and CDR2 as FYNNEI.